The rows below give T cell receptor beta chains drawn from one sample of a study of memory CD4+ T cells and cytomegalovirus serostatus. Some clones are missing from TCRdb's copy, which holds only in-frame ones; the method was immunoSEQ multiplex PCR. The repertoire holds approximately 70,000 clones, about three quarters seen once, with under 6% in the top ten. Sequenced input: memory CD4+ T cells from blood. The receptors shown here come from an adult in good health and CMV-seropositive. The CDR3 runs from the conserved cysteine through the conserved F or W. Fields, in order: V gene, J gene, D gene, clone size, CDR3 protein, CDR3 DNA. D genes are given only for firm matches. Expanded clones get a size class; other rows say once, few or many, or leave the size out.

v_gene: TRBV18; j_gene: TRBJ1-1; d_gene: .; abundance: .; CDR3aa: CASSPTGAGREAFF; CDR3nt: TGTGCCAGCTCACCTACGGGTGCCGGGAGAGAAGCTTTCTTT
v_gene: TRBV5-4; j_gene: TRBJ2-7; d_gene: TRBD1; abundance: .; CDR3aa: CASSFRDRAYEQYF; CDR3nt: TGTGCCAGCAGCTTCCGGGACAGGGCTTACGAGCAGTACTTC
v_gene: TRBV2; j_gene: TRBJ2-2; d_gene: .; abundance: .; CDR3aa: CASKAAYTGELFF; CDR3nt: TGTGCCAGCAAAGCAGCTTACACCGGGGAGCTGTTTTTT
v_gene: TRBV5-4; j_gene: TRBJ2-6; d_gene: .; abundance: once; CDR3aa: CASSSPREGANVLTF; CDR3nt: TGTGCCAGCAGCTCTCCCAGGGAGGGGGCCAACGTCCTGACTTTC
v_gene: TRBV14; j_gene: TRBJ2-2; d_gene: TRBD1; abundance: .; CDR3aa: CASGTGGNTGELFF; CDR3nt: TGTGCCAGTGGGACAGGGGGCAACACCGGGGAGCTGTTTTTT
v_gene: TRBV29-1; j_gene: TRBJ1-3; d_gene: TRBD1; abundance: .; CDR3aa: CSVAGTDGNTIYF; CDR3nt: TGCAGCGTCGCTGGGACAGACGGAAACACCATATATTTT
v_gene: TRBV27; j_gene: TRBJ1-5; d_gene: TRBD1; abundance: .; CDR3aa: CASSSWTGVNQPQHF; CDR3nt: TGTGCCAGCAGTTCATGGACAGGGGTTAATCAGCCCCAGCATTTT
v_gene: TRBV5-1; j_gene: TRBJ2-3; d_gene: TRBD1; abundance: .; CDR3aa: CASREGTGTDTQYF; CDR3nt: TGCGCCAGCAGGGAAGGGACAGGCACAGATACGCAGTATTTT
v_gene: TRBV5-6; j_gene: TRBJ1-5; d_gene: TRBD1; abundance: .; CDR3aa: CASSSGTGGQFNQPQHF; CDR3nt: TGTGCCAGCAGCTCCGGGACAGGGGGCCAATTCAATCAGCCCCAGCATTTT
v_gene: TRBV5-1; j_gene: TRBJ1-4; d_gene: TRBD1; abundance: .; CDR3aa: CASSKSGTGNEKLFF; CDR3nt: TGCGCCAGCAGCAAATCCGGGACAGGGAATGAAAAACTGTTTTTT
v_gene: TRBV14; j_gene: TRBJ2-7; d_gene: TRBD2; abundance: once; CDR3aa: CASSQTHGGRAVNEQYF; CDR3nt: TGTGCCAGCAGCCAGACTCACGGCGGGAGGGCCGTTAACGAGCAGTACTTC
v_gene: TRBV28; j_gene: TRBJ1-4; d_gene: TRBD1; abundance: .; CDR3aa: CASSTGTALEKLFF; CDR3nt: TGTGCCAGCAGCACCGGGACAGCCCTTGAAAAACTGTTTTTT
v_gene: TRBV4-1; j_gene: TRBJ2-7; d_gene: .; abundance: .; CDR3aa: CASSQGDWGPYEQYF; CDR3nt: TGCGCCAGCAGCCAAGGAGACTGGGGCCCCTACGAGCAGTACTTC
v_gene: TRBV2; j_gene: TRBJ2-1; d_gene: TRBD1; abundance: .; CDR3aa: CASRYPGQVNEQFF; CDR3nt: TGTGCCAGCAGATACCCTGGACAGGTGAATGAGCAGTTCTTC
v_gene: TRBV4-2; j_gene: TRBJ2-5; d_gene: TRBD2; abundance: .; CDR3aa: CASSQDASGTSGRGRLRETQYF; CDR3nt: TGTGCCAGCAGCCAAGACGCCTCCGGAACTAGCGGGAGGGGGAGATTGAGAGAGACCCAGTACTTC
v_gene: TRBV5-5; j_gene: TRBJ1-1; d_gene: .; abundance: few; CDR3aa: CASSMTDTNTEAFF; CDR3nt: TGTGCCAGCAGCATGACAGACACCAACACTGAAGCTTTCTTT
v_gene: TRBV30; j_gene: TRBJ2-5; d_gene: TRBD2; abundance: .; CDR3aa: CAWSETSGGPGETQYF; CDR3nt: TGTGCCTGGAGTGAAACTAGCGGGGGACCCGGGGAGACCCAGTACTTC
v_gene: TRBV6-6; j_gene: TRBJ2-7; d_gene: .; abundance: few; CDR3aa: CASKIRDTSYEQYF; CDR3nt: TGTGCCAGCAAGATCCGGGACACCTCCTACGAGCAGTACTTC
v_gene: TRBV5-1; j_gene: TRBJ1-1; d_gene: .; abundance: .; CDR3aa: CASSPLGDAEAFF; CDR3nt: TGCGCCAGCAGCCCCCTCGGGGACGCTGAAGCTTTCTTT
v_gene: TRBV19; j_gene: TRBJ2-1; d_gene: .; abundance: .; CDR3aa: CASSIGGRSYNEQFF; CDR3nt: TGTGCCAGTAGTATAGGGGGGCGGTCCTACAATGAGCAGTTCTTC
v_gene: TRBV18; j_gene: TRBJ2-1; d_gene: TRBD2; abundance: .; CDR3aa: CASSQNSGAYNEQFF; CDR3nt: TGTGCCAGCTCCCAGAATAGCGGGGCCTACAATGAGCAGTTCTTC
v_gene: TRBV7-2; j_gene: TRBJ1-2; d_gene: .; abundance: .; CDR3aa: CASSEDGYGYTF; CDR3nt: TGTGCCAGCAGCGAGGACGGCTATGGCTACACCTTC
v_gene: TRBV7-9; j_gene: TRBJ2-3; d_gene: .; abundance: .; CDR3aa: CASGRGRGGTDTQYF; CDR3nt: TGTGCCAGCGGCCGGGGCAGGGGAGGGACAGATACGCAGTATTTT
v_gene: TRBV28; j_gene: TRBJ1-4; d_gene: .; abundance: few; CDR3aa: CASSFSYLNEKLFF; CDR3nt: TGTGCCAGCAGTTTCAGTTACCTTAATGAAAAACTGTTTTTT